Below are 22 T cell receptor beta chains sequenced from a single sample in a study of CD8 T cells in Susac syndrome. The RNA input was about 0.5 to 1 ug, and it was reverse transcribed with random hexamers. TCRdb independently ran MiXCR on the immunoSEQ multiplex PCR reads; one entry per CDR3 protein. The sample includes roughly 140,000 distinct CDR3 sequences, more than 90% of them seen just once. The sample taken for sequencing was CD4+ T cells from PBMCs. The source is a human donor with Susac syndrome.

The genes are TRBV29-1 and TRBJ2-1; 9 nucleotides align to TRBD2. The CDR3 consists of 14 residues. The V and J ends lost 8 bases and 4 bases, in that order; junction bases with no gene match: 9. CDR1 is SQVTM and CDR2 is ANQGSEA in the germline V gene. The CDR3 loop reads CSTGQRGAYNEQFF. CDR3 nucleotides: TGCAGCACTGGGCAGCGGGGGGCGTACAATGAGCAGTTCTTC.

The chain has TRBV6-2 or TRBV6-3 and TRBJ1-5, with D perhaps TRBD1 (5 bases). This CDR3 spans 17 amino acids. V gave up 6 bases and J gave up 0 bases, with 18 bases separating them. Germline V gene data show CDR1 as MNHEY and CDR2 as SVGEGT. The CDR3 DNA is TGTGCCAGCAGCCGACTCAACAGGACCTATAGCAATCAGCCCCAGCATTTT. Translating it yields CASSRLNRTYSNQPQHF.

V and J are TRBV20-1 and TRBJ1-5; D not resolved. Germline CDR1 DFQATT, CDR2 SNEGSKA (reference sequence). The CDR3 consists of 17 residues. Trimming pared 3 bases from V and 1 base from J, leaving 19 bases between. The CDR3 DNA reads TGCAGTGCTAGTTCGGCAACTGTCGGTCGGAGCAATCAGCCCCAGCATTTT. This sequence encodes CSASSATVGRSNQPQHF.

The chain uses TRBV7-2 and TRBJ2-5; TRBD2 is a possible D gene (5 bases). The CDR3 spans 12 residues. V dropped 5 bases and J dropped 7 bases, with 11 bases sitting between them. Looked up from germline, CDR1 is SGHTA and CDR2 is FQGNSA. CDR3 in amino acids: CASSISRGTQYF. Here the CDR3 DNA reads TGTGCCAGCAGCATATCCCGGGGGACCCAGTACTTC.

V usage is TRBV5-6 and J usage is TRBJ2-1, with 7 bases identical to TRBD2. The CDR3 sequence is 14 residues long. J lost 6 bases, V lost 6 bases, and 9 bases had no gene match. CDR1 SGHDT and CDR2 YYEEEE come from the germline V gene. CDR3 nucleotide sequence: TGTGCCAGCATGGAACTAGCGTCCCGCAATGAGCAGTTCTTC. As protein: CASMELASRNEQFF.

The chain uses TRBV20-1 and TRBJ2-4, with D perhaps TRBD1 or TRBD2 (6 bases each). This CDR3 region has 12 residues. CDR1 and CDR2 (germline): DFQATT, SNEGSKA (reference sequence). V lost 0 bases to trimming and J lost 7 bases, with 7 bases between them. The DNA of the CDR3 is TGCAGTGCTAGAGAAGGGGGGAACATTCAGTACTTC. This codes for CSAREGGNIQYF.

The rearrangement uses TRBV5-1 and TRBJ2-1, with 11 bases fitting TRBD2. Trimming cost V 5 bases and J 4 bases; bases outside gene matches: 5. This CDR3 has 15 residues. CDR1 is SGHRS, CDR2 YFSETQ, per germline. Here the CDR3 reads CASRTLAGGYNEQFF. The CDR3 nucleotides are TGCGCCAGCAGAACCCTAGCGGGAGGTTACAATGAGCAGTTCTTC.

The chain joins TRBV5-1 to TRBJ2-5; 12 bases map to TRBD2. The CDR3 is 17 residues long. V shed 0 bases, J shed 5 bases, and the junction held 8 bases outside the gene matches. Germline V CDR1 and CDR2: SGHRS, YFSETQ. The CDR3 DNA is TGCGCCAGCAGCTTGGACTTAACTAGCGGGAGGCGGGAGACCCAGTACTTC. Its protein is CASSLDLTSGRRETQYF.

This CDR3 is CASSLDRAYNEQFF. The CDR3 nucleotides are TGTGCCAGCAGTCTGGACAGGGCCTACAATGAGCAGTTCTTC. V is TRBV2 and J is TRBJ2-1; 8 nucleotides agree with TRBD1. Per the germline V gene, CDR1 is SNHLY and CDR2 is FYNNEI. There are 14 residues in the CDR3. The V gene end was trimmed by 5 bases and the J gene end by 2 bases; junction bases not matched to a gene: 2.

This chain uses TRBV6-2 or TRBV6-3 with TRBJ2-1; 7 bases are shared with TRBD2. The CDR3 extends over 17 amino acids. CDR1 and CDR2 from the germline V gene are MNHEY and SVGEGT. V shed 2 bases, J shed 0 bases, and the junction held 7 bases outside the gene matches. The CDR3 sequence: CASSYNQGGSSYNEQFF. CDR3 nucleotide sequence: TGTGCCAGCAGTTACAACCAGGGAGGGAGCTCCTACAATGAGCAGTTCTTC.

The chain has TRBV21-1 and TRBJ2-5; the table gives TRBD1 as D, unverified against the DNA. TRBV21-1 is given as a pseudogene. This CDR3 has 15 residues. The DNA of the CDR3 is TGTGCCAGCAGCACCCGGGACCTTCCGGCGGAGACCCAGTACTTC. Translated, it gives CASSTRDLPAETQYF.

The V gene is TRBV6-2 or TRBV6-3, the J gene TRBJ2-1; a possible D gene is TRBD2 (6 bases). With 7 bases removed from V and 4 bases from J, the gap between germline ends came to 17 bases. The CDR3 length is 15 residues. In germline, CDR1 is MNHEY, CDR2 SVGEGT. The CDR3 DNA sequence: TGTGCCAGCACTACTCTGGCTAGCGCGTACAATGAGCAGTTCTTC. Amino acids: CASTTLASAYNEQFF.

The count of this clonotype is one. The chain links TRBV18 to TRBJ2-7; D possibly matches TRBD1 or TRBD2 (5 bases each). The CDR3 is made up of 17 amino acids. Germline V CDR1 and CDR2: KGHSH, LQKENI. Trimming took off 1 base at V and 4 bases at J, with 20 bases between the two ends. The CDR3 nucleotides read TGTGCCAGCTCACCACGACTGGCCCACGGGGACCAATACGAGCAGTACTTC. This sequence encodes CASSPRLAHGDQYEQYF.

This chain connects TRBV12-3 or TRBV12-4 to TRBJ2-3; D not resolved. This CDR3 is built from 13 residues. Trimming pared 7 bases from V and 6 bases from J, leaving 14 bases between. In DNA, the CDR3 is TGTGCCAGCACCCCCTCTTATCAGGATACGCAGTATTTT. Translating gives CASTPSYQDTQYF.

This chain uses TRBV6-5 with TRBJ2-3; D ambiguous. This CDR3 comprises 13 residues. V lost 2 bases, J lost 5 bases, and 8 bases lay in between. Germline CDR1 MNHEY, CDR2 SVGAGI. The CDR3 sequence: CASSYPKGDTQYF. In nucleotides, the CDR3 is TGTGCCAGCAGTTACCCGAAAGGAGATACGCAGTATTTT.

Of note for this clonotype: The DNA is left out, because the CDR3 cannot be placed on it with certainty; the CDR3 is given as TCRdb lists it. V usage is TRBV10-1 and J usage is TRBJ2-2; the table calls TRBD2, which could not be checked here. CDR1 and CDR2 from the germline V gene are WNHNN and SYGVQD (reference sequence). The CDR3 spans 16 residues, counting both ends. CDR3 amino acids: CASRARLAGTPGSCFF.

The V and J genes are TRBV15 and TRBJ2-3, with 9 bases matching TRBD2. The CDR3 is made up of 15 amino acids. With V trimmed by 3 bases and J by 2 bases, 3 bases remained unmatched. Germline V gene sequence: CDR1 LNHNV, CDR2 YYDKDF (reference sequence). The CDR3 is CATSRGGGVTDTQYF. The CDR3 coding sequence is TGTGCCACCAGCAGGGGCGGGGGGGTCACAGATACGCAGTATTTT.

V and J are TRBV12-3 or TRBV12-4 and TRBJ1-5, with unresolved D. The CDR3 extends over 13 amino acids. V lost 0 bases to trimming and J lost 7 bases, with 7 bases between them. CDR3 sequence (DNA): TGTGCCAGCAGTTTAGCCCTGGGGCAGCCCCAGCATTTT. This encodes CASSLALGQPQHF.

This chain uses TRBV3-1 with TRBJ2-7, with 12 bases fitting TRBD2. Trimming at V came to 5 bases and at J to 0 bases, leaving 5 bases not matched to a gene. This CDR3 has 16 residues. Per the germline V gene, CDR1 is LGHDT and CDR2 is YNNKEL (reference sequence). CDR3 in amino acids: CASSERTSGTSYEQYF. The CDR3 DNA sequence: TGTGCCAGCAGCGAACGGACTAGCGGGACCTCCTACGAGCAGTACTTC.

This chain links TRBV7-3 with TRBJ2-3; D not certain. The V end lost 5 bases, the J end lost 2 bases, and 11 bases lay between the germline ends. The CDR3 covers 14 residues. The germline gives CDR1 SGHTA, CDR2 FQGTGA. The CDR3 nucleotides are TGTGCCAGCAGCCCGAGAAGAGACACAGATACGCAGTATTTT. It specifies CASSPRRDTDTQYF.

This clonotype showed up just a few times. The V and J genes are TRBV27 and TRBJ2-1, with D unresolved. V lost 2 bases, J lost 2 bases, and 4 bases lay in between. CDR1 is MNHEY, CDR2 SMNVEV, per germline (reference sequence). The CDR3 covers 13 residues. The CDR3 reads CASSLGTYNEQFF. The CDR3 DNA sequence: TGTGCCAGCAGTTTAGGGACCTACAATGAGCAGTTCTTC.

This chain uses TRBV2 with TRBJ2-3; D may match TRBD1 or TRBD2 (6 bases each). The germline CDR1 and CDR2 sequences are SNHLY and FYNNEI. The CDR3 has 13 residues. V lost 7 bases to trimming and J lost 6 bases, with 14 bases between them. CDR3 loop: CASMGGGWDTQYF. The CDR3 region has the DNA TGTGCCAGCATGGGGGGCGGTTGGGATACGCAGTATTTT.